This passage covers 4 T cell receptor beta chains from one sample sequenced in a study of Graves' ophthalmopathy and Graves' hyperthyroidism. Investigators amplified TCR beta CDR3 regions from RNA transcripts. Amplification began with first-round RT-PCR using HTBI primers, then second-round multiplex PCR was performed. TCRdb reprocessed the multiplex PCR reads with MiXCR, giving one entry per CDR3 protein. The repertoire consists of about 220,000 distinct CDR3 sequences, with roughly 21% occurring once and the leading ten covering about 46%. Source material: peripheral blood. Receptor source: a woman between 45 and 65 years old with Graves' ophthalmopathy.

This clonotype was detected ten times or more. V gene TRBV11-2 combines with J gene TRBJ2-5; 9 positions agree with TRBD1. V lost 5 bases, J lost 5 bases, and 9 bases stayed unmatched. The V gene's germline CDR1 is SGHAT and CDR2 FQNNGV. This CDR3 comprises 15 residues. This chain's CDR3 is CASSNRDRVVETQYF. DNA of the CDR3: TGTGCCAGCAGCAACCGGGACAGGGTTGTTGAGACCCAGTACTTC.

The chain employs TRBV6-1 and TRBJ2-6; 11 bases align to TRBD1. With V trimmed by 6 bases and J by 2 bases, 3 bases remained unmatched. CDR1 is MNHNS, CDR2 SASEGT, per germline. The CDR3 loop spans 16 amino acids. The CDR3 region is CASRGTGGAGANVLTF. DNA of the CDR3: TGTGCCAGCAGGGGGACAGGGGGGGCTGGGGCCAACGTCCTGACTTTC.

In its sample, this clonotype was seen many times. The chain has TRBV6-2 or TRBV6-3 and TRBJ1-2, with no clear D. Deletions cut 3 bases from V and 7 bases from J, with 12 bases between. The CDR3 extends over 13 amino acids. Per germline, CDR1 MNHEY and CDR2 SVGEGT. The CDR3 protein is CASSYGGISGYTF. As DNA, the CDR3 is TGTGCCAGCAGTTATGGAGGGATCTCTGGCTACACCTTC.

This clonotype turned up a few times. J is TRBJ1-1 and V is TRBV28; D ambiguous. The CDR3 loop spans 14 amino acids. The germline gives CDR1 MDHEN, CDR2 SYDVKM. Trimming took off 2 bases at V and 1 base at J, with 8 bases between the two ends. The CDR3 DNA sequence: TGTGCCAGCAGTTTAGTACAGAGGAACACTGAAGCTTTCTTT. Encoded protein: CASSLVQRNTEAFF.